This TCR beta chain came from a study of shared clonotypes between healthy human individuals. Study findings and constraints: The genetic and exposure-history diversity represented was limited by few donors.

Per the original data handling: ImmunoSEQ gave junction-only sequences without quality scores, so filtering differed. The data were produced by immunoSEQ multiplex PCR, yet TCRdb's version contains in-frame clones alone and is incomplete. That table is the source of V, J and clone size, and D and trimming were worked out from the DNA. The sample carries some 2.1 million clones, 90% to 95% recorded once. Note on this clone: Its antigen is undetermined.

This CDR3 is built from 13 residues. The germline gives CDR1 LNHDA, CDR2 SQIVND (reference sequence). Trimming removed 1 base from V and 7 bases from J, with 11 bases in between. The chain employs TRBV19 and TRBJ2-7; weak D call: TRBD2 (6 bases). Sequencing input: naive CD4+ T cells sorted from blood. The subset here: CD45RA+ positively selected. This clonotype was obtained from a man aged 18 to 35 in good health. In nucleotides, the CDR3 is TGTGCCAGTAGTATAGTGGCGGAGGGGGAGCAGTACTTC. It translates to CASSIVAEGEQYF.